Presented here are 19 T cell receptor beta chains from one specimen sequenced in a study of T-cell memory formation after mild COVID-19 (dated by TCRdb to the early 2020s). Receptor amplification or capture employed 5' RACE. Sequencing was carried out with an Illumina NovaSeq 6000. The raw public data were reprocessed by TCRdb itself: fastp quality trimming at Q25, MiXCR clonotype calling, in-frame beta chains only. A single entry per CDR3 protein holds the most common genes and DNA from its merged rows. This sample is represented by 250,000 to 350,000 distinct CDR3 sequences; 14% of them were singletons. The top ten constitute around 23% of the sample. The specimen sequenced was PBMCs or a T cell subset sorted from them (not recorded which). These receptors were collected from a man aged 18 to 29 who had mild COVID-19 (a few samples of this study predate the infection). The sample titles of this study are shuffled in the database, so cell type and time point are left out; the donor was told from shared clones.

This clonotype was counted between two and nine times. The chain employs TRBV20-1 and TRBJ1-6; D might be TRBD1 (5 bases). V was shortened by 5 bases and J by 4 bases, with 12 bases between the two germline ends. Germline V CDR1 and CDR2: DFQATT, SNEGSKA (reference sequence). CDR3 length: 14 amino acids. The CDR3 reads CSALHGGYNSPLHF. CDR3 sequence (DNA): TGCAGTGCTCTCCACGGGGGGTATAATTCACCCCTCCACTTT.

This chain uses TRBV20-1 with TRBJ2-3, with unresolved D. Germline CDR1 is DFQATT and CDR2 is SNEGSKA (reference sequence). This CDR3 is 15 amino acids long. Trimming removed 3 bases at V and 2 bases at J, with 15 bases between. This CDR3 reads CSASSTELPTDTQYF. The DNA of the CDR3 is TGCAGTGCTAGCTCAACAGAGCTACCCACAGATACGCAGTATTTT.

A few counts support this clonotype. The V call is TRBV5-1, the J call TRBJ2-5; TRBD2 matches 11 bases. Losses at the gene ends were 0 bases for V and 1 base for J; bases not matched to a gene: 5. The CDR3 covers 17 residues. The germline V gene encodes CDR1 SGHRS and CDR2 YFSETQ. CDR3 nucleotides: TGCGCCAGCAGCTTGGGGCTAGCGGGGGGAATCCAAGAGACCCAGTACTTC. Translation: CASSLGLAGGIQETQYF.

Many counts were recorded for this clonotype. This chain uses TRBV11-2 with TRBJ2-3; D remains ambiguous. Trimming took off 5 bases at V and 2 bases at J, with 5 bases between the two ends. Germline V gene sequence: CDR1 SGHAT, CDR2 FQNNGV. The CDR3 length is 12 residues. For the CDR3, the DNA is TGTGCCAGCAGCGTCAACACAGATACGCAGTATTTT. This gives the protein CASSVNTDTQYF.

V gene TRBV4-1 combines with J gene TRBJ1-1; D is unclear. With 1 base removed from V and 3 bases from J, the gap between germline ends came to 6 bases. The CDR3 consists of 13 residues. CDR1 is MGHRA, CDR2 YSYEKL, per germline. Here the CDR3 DNA reads TGCGCCAGCAGCCAAGCACAATACACTGAAGCTTTCTTT. This sequence encodes CASSQAQYTEAFF.

This clonotype was recorded many times. The V call is TRBV4-1, the J call TRBJ2-3; 7 nucleotides align to TRBD1. Germline-derived CDR1 and CDR2 are MGHRA and YSYEKL. CDR3 length equals 17 residues. Trimming took 1 base from V and 0 from J; bases not matched to a gene: 7. CDR3 amino acids: CASSQGQGKRSTDTQYF. CDR3 sequence (DNA): TGCGCCAGCAGCCAAGGACAGGGAAAACGTAGCACAGATACGCAGTATTTT.

This clonotype was counted a few times. J is TRBJ1-5 and V is TRBV6-2 or TRBV6-3, with D unresolved. Germline-derived CDR1 and CDR2 are MNHEY and SVGEGT. The CDR3 covers 13 residues. Trimming left V 5 bases short and J 3 bases short, with 8 bases between. The CDR3 loop reads CASSTGINQPQHF. DNA of the CDR3: TGTGCCAGCAGTACCGGAATCAATCAGCCCCAGCATTTT.

Ten or more counts support this clonotype. The V and J genes are TRBV7-2 and TRBJ1-2; D may be TRBD1 (5 bases). The CDR3 is made up of 14 amino acids. V was pared by 3 bases and J by 4 bases, with 12 bases between. Germline loops: CDR1 SGHTA, CDR2 FQGNSA. CDR3 DNA sequence: TGTGCCAGCAGCTTGTCCGGGCAGGGCTATGGCTACACCTTC. The encoded protein is CASSLSGQGYGYTF.

The DNA for the CDR3 is TGCAGTGCCCCGGACAGCACAGATACGCAGTATTTT. Translating it yields CSAPDSTDTQYF. V and J are TRBV20-1 and TRBJ2-3; D uncertain. The V end lost 6 bases, the J end lost 0 bases, and 7 bases lay between the germline ends. The CDR3 covers 12 residues. CDR1 is DFQATT, CDR2 SNEGSKA, per germline (reference sequence).

The chain combines TRBV7-2 with TRBJ2-3; 11 bases fit TRBD2. CDR1 is SGHTA, CDR2 FQGNSA, per germline. The CDR3 spans 15 residues. Trimming removed 7 bases from V and 9 bases from J; junction bases left unmatched: 12. The DNA of the CDR3 is TGTGCCAGCACCAGACTAGCGGGGTGGTTGGACACGCAGTATTTT. Translation: CASTRLAGWLDTQYF.

The chain is built from TRBV7-2 and TRBJ2-7, with D perhaps TRBD1 (6 bases). Trimming shortened V by 4 bases and J by 5 bases, and 15 bases separated the two germline ends. This CDR3 is 14 amino acids long. Germline CDR1 reads SGHTA; CDR2 reads FQGNSA. The chain's CDR3 is CASSYEQGRDEQYF. The CDR3 DNA sequence: TGTGCCAGCAGCTACGAACAGGGAAGAGACGAGCAGTACTTC.

This clonotype was detected only a few times. The CDR3 loop is CASSLGLYSGNTIYF. Here the CDR3 DNA reads TGTGCCAGCAGCTTAGGATTATACTCTGGAAACACCATATATTTT. This rearrangement joins TRBV7-2 to TRBJ1-3, with no clear D. Trimming removed 1 base at V and 0 bases at J, with 7 bases between. The CDR3 consists of 15 residues. Looked up from germline, CDR1 is SGHTA and CDR2 is FQGNSA.

This clonotype has just a few counts. The V call is TRBV7-3, the J call TRBJ2-7; 10 bases are shared with TRBD1. The CDR3 covers 15 residues. Germline loops: CDR1 SGHTA, CDR2 FQGTGA. Losses at the gene ends were 6 bases for V and 5 bases for J; bases not matched to a gene: 10. The DNA for the CDR3 is TGTGCCAGCAGGATCCCGGGACAGGGGTATCACGAGCAGTACTTC. This encodes CASRIPGQGYHEQYF.

This clonotype was seen more than once but under ten times. This chain uses TRBV12-3 or TRBV12-4 with TRBJ2-5; a possible D gene is TRBD1 (6 bases). V lost 5 bases and J 1 base, leaving 17 bases between the germline ends. The CDR3 runs to 16 residues. CDR3 sequence: CASSPVIRGFQETQYF. The CDR3 DNA follows: TGTGCCAGCAGTCCGGTGATCAGGGGATTCCAAGAGACCCAGTACTTC.

The rearrangement links TRBV15 to TRBJ2-1, with 9 bases aligning to TRBD2. CDR1 and CDR2 from the germline V gene are LNHNV and YYDKDF (reference sequence). CDR3 length equals 15 residues. The trim removed 3 bases at V and 4 bases at J, leaving 4 bases unmatched. In nucleotides, the CDR3 is TGTGCCACCAGCAGGACTAGCGGACTTTACAATGAGCAGTTCTTC. Protein sequence: CATSRTSGLYNEQFF.

The J gene is TRBJ1-5, the V gene TRBV9, with D hard to call. The ends were cut back, 0 bases at V and 4 bases at J, with 11 bases in the middle. Germline loops: CDR1 SGDLS, CDR2 YYNGEE. This CDR3 has 15 amino acids. In DNA form, the CDR3 reads TGTGCCAGCAGCGTAGGGGCGGGCGGAAATCAGCCCCAGCATTTT. This encodes CASSVGAGGNQPQHF.

This clonotype has a count of ten or more. The chain carries TRBV7-9 and TRBJ2-3; D remains unclear. From germline, CDR1 is SEHNR and CDR2 FQNEAQ (reference sequence). The V gene lost 1 base and the J gene lost 8 bases, with 13 bases spanning the gap. The CDR3 covers 14 residues. In nucleotides, the CDR3 is TGTGCCAGCAGCTTAGGATGGGATCAAAGTACGCAGTATTTT. Amino acid sequence: CASSLGWDQSTQYF.

About this clonotype: One base away lies a much larger clone, so this may be a sequencing read error. The rearrangement links TRBV15 to TRBJ1-5, with D hard to call. V dropped 0 bases and J dropped 5 bases, with 2 bases sitting between them. The V gene's germline CDR1 is LNHNV and CDR2 YYDKDF (reference sequence). This CDR3 is 12 amino acids long. This CDR3 is CATSRDDQPQHF. Here the CDR3 DNA reads TGTGCCACCAGCAGAGATGATCAGCCCCAGCATTTT.

The V and J genes are TRBV6-2 or TRBV6-3 and TRBJ2-7; D is undetermined. CDR1 is MNHEY, CDR2 SVGEGT, per germline. Between the trimmed V and J ends, which lost 8 bases and 2 bases, there was a span of 16 bases. The CDR3 spans 14 residues. The CDR3 nucleotides are TGTGCCAGCGGAAGTCAGGAGAACACCTACGAGCAGTACGTC. Translating it yields CASGSQENTYEQYV.